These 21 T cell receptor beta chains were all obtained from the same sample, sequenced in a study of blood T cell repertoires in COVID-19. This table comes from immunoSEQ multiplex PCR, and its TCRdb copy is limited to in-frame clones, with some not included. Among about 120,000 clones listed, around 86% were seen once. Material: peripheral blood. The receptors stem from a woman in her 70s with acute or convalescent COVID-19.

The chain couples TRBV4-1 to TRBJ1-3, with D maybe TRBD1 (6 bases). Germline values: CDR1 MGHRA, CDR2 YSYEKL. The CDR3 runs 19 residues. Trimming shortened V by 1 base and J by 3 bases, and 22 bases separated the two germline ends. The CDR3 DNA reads TGCGCCAGCAGCCAAGGGTTTCAGGGGAGCCGAGGGATTGGAAACACCATATATTTT. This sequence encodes CASSQGFQGSRGIGNTIYF.

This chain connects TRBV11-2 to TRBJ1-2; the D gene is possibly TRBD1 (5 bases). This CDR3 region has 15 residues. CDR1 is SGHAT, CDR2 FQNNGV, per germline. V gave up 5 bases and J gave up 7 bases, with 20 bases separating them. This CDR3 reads CASSALRGGTGGYTF. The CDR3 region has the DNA TGTGCCAGCAGCGCCCTTCGGGGGGGAACGGGTGGCTACACCTTC.

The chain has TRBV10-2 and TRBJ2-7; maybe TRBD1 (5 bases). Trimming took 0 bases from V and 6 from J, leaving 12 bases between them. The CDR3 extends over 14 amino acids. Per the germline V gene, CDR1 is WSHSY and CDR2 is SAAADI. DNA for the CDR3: TGCGCCAGCAGTGAGTCATCAGGGTTGCTCGAGCAGTACTTC. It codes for CASSESSGLLEQYF.

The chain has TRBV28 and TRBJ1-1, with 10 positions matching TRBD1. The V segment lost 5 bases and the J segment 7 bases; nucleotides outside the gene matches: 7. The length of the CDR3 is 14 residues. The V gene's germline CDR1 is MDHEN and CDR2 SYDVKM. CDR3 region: CASSTPGQGVEAFF. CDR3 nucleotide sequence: TGTGCCAGCAGTACCCCAGGACAGGGGGTTGAAGCTTTCTTT.

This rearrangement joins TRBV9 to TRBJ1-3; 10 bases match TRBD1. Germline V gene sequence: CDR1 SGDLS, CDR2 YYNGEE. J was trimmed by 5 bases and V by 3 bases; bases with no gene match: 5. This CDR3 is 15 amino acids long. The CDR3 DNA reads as TGTGCCAGCAGCGCAGAGGGACAGGGGAGAAACACCATATATTTT. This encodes CASSAEGQGRNTIYF. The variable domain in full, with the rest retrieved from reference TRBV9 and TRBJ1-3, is DSGVTQTPKHLITATGQRVTLRCSPRSGDLSVYWYQQSLDQGLQFLIQYYNGEERAKGNILERFSAQQFPDLHSELNLSSLELGDSALYFCASSAEGQGRNTIYFGEGSWLTVV.

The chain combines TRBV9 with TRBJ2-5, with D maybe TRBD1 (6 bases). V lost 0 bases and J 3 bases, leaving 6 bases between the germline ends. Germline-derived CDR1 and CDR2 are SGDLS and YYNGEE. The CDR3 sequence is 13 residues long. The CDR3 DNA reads TGTGCCAGCAGCGTAGGGACAGAAGAGACCCAGTACTTC. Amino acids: CASSVGTEETQYF.

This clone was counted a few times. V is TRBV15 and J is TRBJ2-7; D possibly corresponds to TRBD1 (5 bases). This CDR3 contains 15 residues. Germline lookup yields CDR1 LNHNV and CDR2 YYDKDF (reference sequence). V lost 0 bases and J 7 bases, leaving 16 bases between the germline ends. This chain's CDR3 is CATSRDLGHLSEQYF. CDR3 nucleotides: TGTGCCACCAGCAGAGATCTAGGACATTTGAGTGAGCAGTACTTC.

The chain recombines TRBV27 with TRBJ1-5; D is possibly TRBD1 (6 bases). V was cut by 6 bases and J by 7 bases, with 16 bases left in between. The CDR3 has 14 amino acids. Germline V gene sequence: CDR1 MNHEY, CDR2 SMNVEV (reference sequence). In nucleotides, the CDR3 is TGTGCCAGCAGCTTAAAGCCAGGGGTCCAGCCCCAGCATTTT. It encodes CASSLKPGVQPQHF.

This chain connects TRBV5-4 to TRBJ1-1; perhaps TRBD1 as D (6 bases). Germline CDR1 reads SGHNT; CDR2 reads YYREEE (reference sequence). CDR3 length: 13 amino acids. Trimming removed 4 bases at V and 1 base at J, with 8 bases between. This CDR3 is CASSQTGNTEAFF. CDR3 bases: TGTGCCAGCAGCCAGACAGGGAACACTGAAGCTTTCTTT.

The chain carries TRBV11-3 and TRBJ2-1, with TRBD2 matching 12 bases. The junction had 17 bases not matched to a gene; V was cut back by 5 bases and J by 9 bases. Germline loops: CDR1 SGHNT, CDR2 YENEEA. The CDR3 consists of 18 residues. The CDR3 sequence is CASSPGASGGASVGEQFF. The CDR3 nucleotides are TGTGCCAGCAGCCCAGGGGCTAGCGGGGGGGCCTCTGTTGGTGAGCAGTTCTTC.

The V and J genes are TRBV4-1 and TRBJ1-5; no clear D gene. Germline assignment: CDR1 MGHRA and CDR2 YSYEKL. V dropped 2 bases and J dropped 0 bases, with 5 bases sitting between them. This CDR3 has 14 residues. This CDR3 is CASSQFSSNQPQHF. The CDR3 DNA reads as TGCGCCAGCAGCCAATTTAGTAGCAATCAGCCCCAGCATTTT.

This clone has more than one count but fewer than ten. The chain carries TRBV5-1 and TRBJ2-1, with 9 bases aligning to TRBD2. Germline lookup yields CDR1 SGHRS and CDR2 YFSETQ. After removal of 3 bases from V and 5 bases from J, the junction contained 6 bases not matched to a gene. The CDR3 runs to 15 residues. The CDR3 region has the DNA TGCGCCAGCAGCTCTACTAGCGGGTCGAACAATGAGCAGTTCTTC. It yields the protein CASSSTSGSNNEQFF.

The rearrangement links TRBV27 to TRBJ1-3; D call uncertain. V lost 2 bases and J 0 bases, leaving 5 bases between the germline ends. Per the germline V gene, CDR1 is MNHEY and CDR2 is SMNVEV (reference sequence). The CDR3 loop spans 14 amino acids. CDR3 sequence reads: CASSLDNSGNTIYF. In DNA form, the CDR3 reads TGTGCCAGCAGTTTAGACAACTCTGGAAACACCATATATTTT.

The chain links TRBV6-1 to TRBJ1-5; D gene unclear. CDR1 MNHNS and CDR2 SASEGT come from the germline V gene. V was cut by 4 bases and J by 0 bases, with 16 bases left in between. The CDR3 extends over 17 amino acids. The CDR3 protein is CASSGTGWSDSNQPQHF. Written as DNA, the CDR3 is TGTGCCAGCAGTGGAACGGGGTGGTCGGATAGCAATCAGCCCCAGCATTTT.

The CDR3 loop reads CASSYEGSGYTF. The CDR3, as DNA: TGTGCCAGCAGTTACGAAGGTAGCGGCTACACCTTC. The rearrangement uses TRBV6-6 and TRBJ1-2; no clear D gene. V was shortened by 2 bases and J by 8 bases, with 9 bases between the two germline ends. Germline V gene sequence: CDR1 MNHNY, CDR2 SVGAGI (reference sequence). The CDR3 contains 12 residues.

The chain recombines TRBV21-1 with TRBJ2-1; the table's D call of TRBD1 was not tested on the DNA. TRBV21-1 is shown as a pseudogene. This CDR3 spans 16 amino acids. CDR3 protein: CASSKEKEAGRNEQFF. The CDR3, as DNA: TGTGCCAGCAGCAAAGAAAAAGAGGCAGGGCGCAATGAGCAGTTCTTC.

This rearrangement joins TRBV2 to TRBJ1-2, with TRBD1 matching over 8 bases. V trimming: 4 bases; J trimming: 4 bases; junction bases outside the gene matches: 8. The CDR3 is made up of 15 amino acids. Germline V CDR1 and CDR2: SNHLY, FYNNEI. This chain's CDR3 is CASSAQGARSYGYTF. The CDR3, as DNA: TGTGCCAGCAGTGCTCAGGGGGCTCGTAGCTATGGCTACACCTTC.

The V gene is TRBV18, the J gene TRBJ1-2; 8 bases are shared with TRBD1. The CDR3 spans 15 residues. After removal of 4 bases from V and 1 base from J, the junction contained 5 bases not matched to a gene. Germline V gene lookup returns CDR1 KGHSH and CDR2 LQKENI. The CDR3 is CASSLSGQGNYGYTF. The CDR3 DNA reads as TGTGCCAGCTCACTTTCCGGACAGGGTAACTATGGCTACACCTTC.

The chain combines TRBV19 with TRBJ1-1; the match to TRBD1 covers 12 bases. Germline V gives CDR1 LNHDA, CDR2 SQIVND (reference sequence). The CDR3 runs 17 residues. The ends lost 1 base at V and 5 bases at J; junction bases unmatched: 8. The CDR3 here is CASSIVFRDRGRTEAFF. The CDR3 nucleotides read TGTGCCAGTAGTATAGTTTTCCGGGACAGGGGGCGAACTGAAGCTTTCTTT.

This CDR3 reads CASSLQGTSGYNEQFF. The DNA of the CDR3 is TGTGCCAGCAGCCTCCAAGGGACTAGCGGTTACAATGAGCAGTTCTTC. V usage is TRBV7-3 and J usage is TRBJ2-1, with TRBD2 matching over 11 bases. Germline V gives CDR1 SGHTA, CDR2 FQGTGA. The CDR3 covers 16 residues. After removal of 5 bases from V and 4 bases from J, the junction contained 7 bases not matched to a gene. The full variable domain, its missing parts supplied by reference TRBV7-3 and TRBJ2-1, is GAGVSQTPSNKVTEKGKYVELRCDPISGHTALYWYRQSLGQGPEFLIYFQGTGAADDSGLPNDRFFAVRPEGSVSTLKIQRTERGDSAVYLCASSLQGTSGYNEQFFGPGTRLTVL.

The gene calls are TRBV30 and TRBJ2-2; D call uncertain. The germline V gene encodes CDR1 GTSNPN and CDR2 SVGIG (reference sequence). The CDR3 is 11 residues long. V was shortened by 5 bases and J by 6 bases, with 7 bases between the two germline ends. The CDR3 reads CAWQVPGELFF. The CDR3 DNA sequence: TGTGCCTGGCAGGTTCCCGGGGAGCTGTTTTTT.